A selection of T cell receptor beta chains follows, all from one sample in a study of T cells in Graves' hyperthyroidism and ophthalmopathy. TCRdb passed the multiplex PCR reads through MiXCR, listing each CDR3 protein once. The sample contains about 420,000 distinct CDR3 sequences, roughly 15% of which appear only once. The sequencing input was blood. These receptors all stem from a woman between 18 and 30 years old with Graves' hyperthyroidism. Each CDR3 is given without its conserved first and last residue.

J: TRBJ2-7
V: TRBV4-1
CDR3: ASSPREREAWSYEQY

J: TRBJ2-1
V: TRBV11-2
CDR3: ASSFRTGSFNEQF

J: TRBJ1-5
V: TRBV6-2/TRBV6-3
CDR3: ASSARDSAYSQH

J: TRBJ2-2
V: TRBV3-1
CDR3: ASSQSNTGELF

J: TRBJ2-7
V: TRBV10-3
CDR3: AITADSSYEQY

J: TRBJ2-7
V: TRBV13
CDR3: ASSLGDRVPYEQY

J: TRBJ1-2
V: TRBV13
CDR3: ASSLRTEARGYT

J: TRBJ2-7
V: TRBV11-2
CDR3: ASSLGEAPEQY

J: TRBJ1-4
V: TRBV18
CDR3: ASSRTWTGGTNEKLF

J: TRBJ2-7
V: TRBV5-1
CDR3: ASSLDADKSYEQY

J: TRBJ2-7
V: TRBV9
CDR3: ASSVEGLAPSYEQY

J: TRBJ2-2
V: TRBV5-1
CDR3: ASSPDREGGELF

J: TRBJ2-7
V: TRBV27
CDR3: ASSFRGLAGGGEQY

J: TRBJ2-1
V: TRBV9
CDR3: ASSVDPIGALRYNEQF

J: TRBJ2-3
V: TRBV3-1
CDR3: ASSQRTTGGDTQY

J: TRBJ2-3
V: TRBV7-9
CDR3: ASSPDWGTDTQY

J: TRBJ2-1
V: TRBV11-3
CDR3: ASSFGLAGPNEQF

J: TRBJ1-3
V: TRBV20-1
CDR3: SARSVGPPTIY